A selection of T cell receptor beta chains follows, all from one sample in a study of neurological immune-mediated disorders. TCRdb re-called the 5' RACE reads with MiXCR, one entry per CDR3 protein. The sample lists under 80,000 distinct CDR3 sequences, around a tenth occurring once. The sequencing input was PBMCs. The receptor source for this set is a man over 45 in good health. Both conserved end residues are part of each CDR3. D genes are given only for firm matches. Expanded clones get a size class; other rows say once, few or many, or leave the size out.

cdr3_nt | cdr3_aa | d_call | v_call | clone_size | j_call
TGCGCCAGCAGCTTGGAGTCTCGGGGCAGGGGGAAAAATTCACCCCTCCACTTT | CASSLESRGRGKNSPLHF | TRBD1 | TRBV5-1 | many | TRBJ1-6
TGTGCCAGCAGTTTCCAGGGGGCGGTGGAGACCCAGTACTTC | CASSFQGAVETQYF | TRBD1 | TRBV27 | many | TRBJ2-5
TGCGCCAGCAGCCGCGTGGACTCACGCGGCGAGCAGTACTTC | CASSRVDSRGEQYF | - | TRBV4-3 | many | TRBJ2-7
TGTGCCAGCAGCTCGGGTCCTGCGGGAGTTTTCGAGCAGTACTTC | CASSSGPAGVFEQYF | TRBD2 | TRBV9 | many | TRBJ2-7
TGTGCCAGCAGTGGAATGGAACAAGAGACCCAGTACTTC | CASSGMEQETQYF | - | TRBV2 | many | TRBJ2-5
TGTGCCAGCAGCTTTTCGGGACTAGCCGCTCAAGAGACCCAGTACTTC | CASSFSGLAAQETQYF | TRBD2 | TRBV7-2 | many | TRBJ2-5
TGCAGCACCTTATCTACTAGCGGCAGAAACGAGCAGTACTTC | CSTLSTSGRNEQYF | TRBD2 | TRBV29-1 | many | TRBJ2-7
TGTGCCAGCATCACTCCCGCAGGGGGGCTAGCGACCCCGTCTGATGAGCAGTTCTTC | CASITPAGGLATPSDEQFF | - | TRBV7-2 | many | TRBJ2-1
TGTGCCAGCAGTTATGGGGAGAAAAACACAGATACGCAGTATTTT | CASSYGEKNTDTQYF | - | TRBV6-2/TRBV6-3 | many | TRBJ2-3
TGCGCCAGCAGTGGGCGGGAGGGCCCTGGCGAGCAGTACTTC | CASSGREGPGEQYF | TRBD2 | TRBV5-1 | - | TRBJ2-7
TGTGCCAGCATCAAAGGGTGTCAGGGGATGGCTTTCTTT | CASIKGCQGMAFF | - | TRBV6-5 | - | TRBJ1-1
TGTGCCACCAGTGATTCCGGACTAGCAGGGGGAAATGAGCAGTTCTTC | CATSDSGLAGGNEQFF | - | TRBV24-1 | many | TRBJ2-1
TGTGCCAGCAGCCCAGGCCGACAGGGGAACACCGGGGAGCTGTTTTTT | CASSPGRQGNTGELFF | TRBD1 | TRBV3-1 | many | TRBJ2-2
TGTGCCAGCAGAGAGGGCCCGTCGAGCACAGATACGCAGTATTTT | CASREGPSSTDTQYF | - | TRBV28 | many | TRBJ2-3
TGTGCCAGCAGCCCACCTGGACTAGCGGGAGGAGAGACCCAGTACTTC | CASSPPGLAGGETQYF | TRBD2 | TRBV7-3 | many | TRBJ2-5
TGTGCCAGCAGTTATGGGTTGGGGGAGACCCAGTACTTC | CASSYGLGETQYF | - | TRBV12-3/TRBV12-4 | many | TRBJ2-5
TGCAGTGCACCAGCAACATCCTTAGATGGGTCCACTGAAGCTTTCTTT | CSAPATSLDGSTEAFF | - | TRBV20-1 | many | TRBJ1-1
TGCGCCAGCGCCGGGACAGGGTCCAAAAACATTCAGTACTTC | CASAGTGSKNIQYF | TRBD1 | TRBV10-1 | - | TRBJ2-4
TGTGCCAGCAGTTTAGATCTGGACTCCTACGAGCAGTACTTC | CASSLDLDSYEQYF | - | TRBV27 | many | TRBJ2-7
TGCAGTGCTAGAGATGACCAGCTCAATCAGCCCCAGCATTTT | CSARDDQLNQPQHF | - | TRBV20-1 | many | TRBJ1-5
TGCAGTGCTAGGGCGGGAGCCCGGGGACCCGGGGAGCTGTTTTTT | CSARAGARGPGELFF | TRBD2 | TRBV20-1 | many | TRBJ2-2
TGCAGTGCCCCCACCCCGCGGGGGGCCCGTATAACTCGCACAGATACGCAGTATTTT | CSAPTPRGARITRTDTQYF | TRBD2 | TRBV20-1 | many | TRBJ2-3
TGCAGTGCTAGAGAACCGGACGGAGGATCAGGCTACACCTTC | CSAREPDGGSGYTF | - | TRBV20-1 | many | TRBJ1-2
TGTGCCAGCAGCCAAGATCGTAGCGGGAGCGGGTACAATGAGCAGTTCTTC | CASSQDRSGSGYNEQFF | TRBD2 | TRBV3-1 | many | TRBJ2-1
TGTGCCAGCAGTGAGACGAACACCGGGGAGCTGTTTTTT | CASSETNTGELFF | - | TRBV25-1 | many | TRBJ2-2
TGTGCCACCTCCGCTGGACAGGGAAACACAGATACGCAGTATTTT | CATSAGQGNTDTQYF | TRBD1 | TRBV24-1 | many | TRBJ2-3
TGTGCCAGCAGTATGGAAACGGGACAGGGCCAGACCCAGTACTTC | CASSMETGQGQTQYF | TRBD1 | TRBV5-5 | many | TRBJ2-5
TGTGCCAGCAGCGATGACTCGGGTAGCGGGAGGCTGAGCTCCTACAATGAGCAGTTCTTC | CASSDDSGSGRLSSYNEQFF | TRBD2 | TRBV6-2/TRBV6-3 | many | TRBJ2-1
TGTGCCAGCAGCGTAGCCCCAGGGAACACTGAAGCTTTCTTT | CASSVAPGNTEAFF | - | TRBV9 | many | TRBJ1-1
TGTGCCACCAGTGACACCGGACTAGCGGGAGTCAATGAGCAGTTCTTC | CATSDTGLAGVNEQFF | TRBD2 | TRBV24-1 | many | TRBJ2-1
TGCGCCAGCAGCTCACCCCCCACAGTCTACGAGCAGTACTTC | CASSSPPTVYEQYF | - | TRBV5-1 | many | TRBJ2-7
TGTGCCAGCAGCCAAGATTGGACTAGCGGCGGCGGCAATGAGCAGTTCTTC | CASSQDWTSGGGNEQFF | TRBD2 | TRBV4-2 | many | TRBJ2-1
TGCAGCGTTGAACAGGGTGGCTATGGCTACACCTTC | CSVEQGGYGYTF | - | TRBV29-1 | many | TRBJ1-2
TGCGCCAGCAGCTCGACAGGGATCTCCTACGAGCAGTACTTC | CASSSTGISYEQYF | TRBD1 | TRBV5-1 | many | TRBJ2-7
TGTGCCAGCCGGGGGGCGCGGAGCACTGAAGCTTTCTTT | CASRGARSTEAFF | - | TRBV12-3/TRBV12-4 | many | TRBJ1-1
TGTGCCAGCAGCTCCAACCGCACACTTAATGAAAAACTGTTTTTT | CASSSNRTLNEKLFF | - | TRBV11-2 | - | TRBJ1-4
TGTGCCACCAGCAGAGGTGTGGGAAGCGGAGCTTTCTTT | CATSRGVGSGAFF | - | TRBV15 | many | TRBJ1-1
TGTGCCAGCAGTTGGCGGGAAAGCACAGATACGCAGTATTTT | CASSWRESTDTQYF | - | TRBV12-3/TRBV12-4 | many | TRBJ2-3
TGCAGTGCCCAAAGCCCAATCGCAGGGTACGAGCAGTACTTC | CSAQSPIAGYEQYF | - | TRBV20-1 | few | TRBJ2-7
TGTGCCAGCAGCTCCAGTAGCTCCTATAATTCACCCCTCCACTTT | CASSSSSSYNSPLHF | - | TRBV6-4 | many | TRBJ1-6
TGTGCCAGCAGCTTGGACGAAAATAGCAATCAGCCCCAGCATTTT | CASSLDENSNQPQHF | - | TRBV5-5 | many | TRBJ1-5
TGCAGCGTCCCAACAGGTTTCCAAGAGACCCAGTACTTC | CSVPTGFQETQYF | - | TRBV29-1 | many | TRBJ2-5
TGTGCCAGCAGCGGGGGACAGCCCCTGGAGCAGTACTTC | CASSGGQPLEQYF | TRBD1 | TRBV5-6 | many | TRBJ2-7
TGTGCCAGCAGTACCACAGGGGAGGCCACTGAAGCTTTCTTT | CASSTTGEATEAFF | TRBD1 | TRBV6-6 | many | TRBJ1-1
TGCAGTGCTCTAAGCGGGGTCCTCCTCCATGAGCAGTTCTTC | CSALSGVLLHEQFF | TRBD2 | TRBV20-1 | - | TRBJ2-1
TGCAGTTCGGATCTCGGTCTAGCGGGGAATGAGCAGTTCTTC | CSSDLGLAGNEQFF | TRBD2 | TRBV20-1 | many | TRBJ2-1
TGTGCCAGCAACCCCGGGACATACAACACCGGGGAGCTGTTTTTT | CASNPGTYNTGELFF | - | TRBV27 | many | TRBJ2-2
TGCGCCAGCAGCCAAGTGGAGTCTAGCACAGATACGCAGTATTTT | CASSQVESSTDTQYF | - | TRBV4-3 | many | TRBJ2-3
TGCGCCAGCAGCTTGGCCGCGGGGAATCAGCCCCAGCATTTT | CASSLAAGNQPQHF | - | TRBV5-1 | many | TRBJ1-5
TGTGCCAGCAGCCCCCATGTTGGGGATTCACCCCTCCACTTT | CASSPHVGDSPLHF | - | TRBV11-2 | many | TRBJ1-6
TGTGCCACCAGTTTTCCGGGACAGGGAGGCGAGACCCAGTACTTC | CATSFPGQGGETQYF | TRBD1 | TRBV24-1 | many | TRBJ2-5
TGTGCCAGCAGCGTAGTGGCCGGGGAGCTGTTTTTT | CASSVVAGELFF | - | TRBV9 | many | TRBJ2-2
TGTGCCAGCAGCGTAGATCTAGCGGGAGTTGCCAATGAGCAGTTCTTC | CASSVDLAGVANEQFF | TRBD2 | TRBV9 | many | TRBJ2-1